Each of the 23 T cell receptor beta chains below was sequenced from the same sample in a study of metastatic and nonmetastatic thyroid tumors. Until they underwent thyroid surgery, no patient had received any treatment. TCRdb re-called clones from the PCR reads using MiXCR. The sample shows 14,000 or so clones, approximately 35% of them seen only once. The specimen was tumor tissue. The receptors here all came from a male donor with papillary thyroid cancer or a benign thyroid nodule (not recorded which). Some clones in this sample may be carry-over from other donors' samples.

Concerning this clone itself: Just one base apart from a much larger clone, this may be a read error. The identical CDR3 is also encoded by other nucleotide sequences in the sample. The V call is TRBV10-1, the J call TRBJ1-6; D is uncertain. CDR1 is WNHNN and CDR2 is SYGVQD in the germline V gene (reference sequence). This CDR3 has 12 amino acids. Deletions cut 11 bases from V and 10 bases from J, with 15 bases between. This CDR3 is CARRTSRSPLHF. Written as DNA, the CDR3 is TGCGCCCGGCGGACGAGTAGGTCACCCCTCCACTTT.

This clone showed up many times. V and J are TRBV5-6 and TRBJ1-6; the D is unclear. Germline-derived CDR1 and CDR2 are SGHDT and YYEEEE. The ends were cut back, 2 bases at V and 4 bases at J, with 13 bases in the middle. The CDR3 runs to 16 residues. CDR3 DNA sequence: TGTGCCAGCAGCTTTAGTAGAGGAGTTTATAATTCACCCCTCCACTTT. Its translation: CASSFSRGVYNSPLHF.

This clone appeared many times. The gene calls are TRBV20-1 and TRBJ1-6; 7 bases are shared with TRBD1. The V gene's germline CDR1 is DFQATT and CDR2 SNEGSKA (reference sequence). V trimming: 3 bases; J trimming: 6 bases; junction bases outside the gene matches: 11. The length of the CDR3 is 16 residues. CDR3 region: CSARGAQGEFNSPLHF. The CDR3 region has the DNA TGCAGTGCTAGGGGAGCGCAGGGGGAGTTTAATTCACCCCTCCACTTT.

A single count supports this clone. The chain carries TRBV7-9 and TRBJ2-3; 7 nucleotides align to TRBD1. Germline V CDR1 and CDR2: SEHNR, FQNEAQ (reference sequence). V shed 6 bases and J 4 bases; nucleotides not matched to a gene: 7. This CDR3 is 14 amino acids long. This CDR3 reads CASSLTGRADTQYF. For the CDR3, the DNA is TGTGCCAGCAGTCTGACAGGGCGTGCAGATACGCAGTATTTT.

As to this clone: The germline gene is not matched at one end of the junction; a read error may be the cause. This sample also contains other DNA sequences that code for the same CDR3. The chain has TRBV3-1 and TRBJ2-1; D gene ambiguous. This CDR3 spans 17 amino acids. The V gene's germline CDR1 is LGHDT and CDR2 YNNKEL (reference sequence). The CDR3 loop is CASSQEHPGNSYNEQFF. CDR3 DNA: TGTGCCAGCAGTCAAGAGCATCCGGGTAACTCCTACAATGAGCAGTTCTTC.

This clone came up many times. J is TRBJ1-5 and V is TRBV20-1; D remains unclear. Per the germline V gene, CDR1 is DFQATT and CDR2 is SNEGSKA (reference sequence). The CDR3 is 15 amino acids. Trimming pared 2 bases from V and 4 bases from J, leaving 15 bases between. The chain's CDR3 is CSARLYGRPNQPQHF. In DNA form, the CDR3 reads TGCAGTGCTAGATTGTATGGGAGGCCGAATCAGCCCCAGCATTTT.

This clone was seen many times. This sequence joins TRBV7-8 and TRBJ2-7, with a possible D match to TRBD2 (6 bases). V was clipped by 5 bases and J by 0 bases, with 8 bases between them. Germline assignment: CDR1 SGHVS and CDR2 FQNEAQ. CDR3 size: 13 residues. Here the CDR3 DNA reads TGTGCCAGCAGCCGCGGGAACTCCTACGAGCAGTACTTC. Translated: CASSRGNSYEQYF. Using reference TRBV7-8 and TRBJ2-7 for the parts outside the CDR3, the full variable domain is GAGVSQSPRYKVAKRGQDVALRCDPISGHVSLFWYQQALGQGPEFLTYFQNEAQLDKSGLPSDRFFAERPEGSVSTLKIQRTQQEDSAVYLCASSRGNSYEQYFGPGTRLTVT.

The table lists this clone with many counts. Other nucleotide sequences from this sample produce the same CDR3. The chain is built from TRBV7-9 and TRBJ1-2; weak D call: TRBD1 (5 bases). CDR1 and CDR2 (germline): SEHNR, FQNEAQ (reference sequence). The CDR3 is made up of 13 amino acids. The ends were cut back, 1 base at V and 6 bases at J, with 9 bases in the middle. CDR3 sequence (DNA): TGTGCCAGCAGCTTAGTAGGGGCTCATGGCTACACCTTC. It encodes CASSLVGAHGYTF.

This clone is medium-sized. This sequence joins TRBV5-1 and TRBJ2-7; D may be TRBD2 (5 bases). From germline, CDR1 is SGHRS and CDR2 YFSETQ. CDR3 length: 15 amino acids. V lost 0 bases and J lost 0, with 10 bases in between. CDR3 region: CASSLGAASSYEQYF. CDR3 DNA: TGCGCCAGCAGCTTGGGAGCGGCTAGCTCCTACGAGCAGTACTTC. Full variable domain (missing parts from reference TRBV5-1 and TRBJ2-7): KAGVTQTPRYLIKTRGQQVTLSCSPISGHRSVSWYQQTPGQGLQFLFEYFSETQRNKGNFPGRFSGRQFSNSRSEMNVSTLELGDSALYLCASSLGAASSYEQYFGPGTRLTVT.

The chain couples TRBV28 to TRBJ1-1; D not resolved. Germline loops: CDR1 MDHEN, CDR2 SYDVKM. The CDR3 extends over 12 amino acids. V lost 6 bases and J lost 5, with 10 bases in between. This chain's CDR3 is CASSLVWTEAFF. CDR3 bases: TGTGCCAGCAGCTTAGTGTGGACTGAAGCTTTCTTT.

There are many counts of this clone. CDR3 sequence: CSVQFWNTEAFF. In DNA form, the CDR3 reads TGCAGTGTTCAGTTCTGGAACACTGAAGCTTTCTTT. The J gene is TRBJ1-1, the V gene TRBV20-1; no firm D call. V was shortened by 7 bases and J by 1 base, with 10 bases between the two germline ends. CDR1 is DFQATT, CDR2 SNEGSKA, per germline (reference sequence). The CDR3 length is 12 residues.

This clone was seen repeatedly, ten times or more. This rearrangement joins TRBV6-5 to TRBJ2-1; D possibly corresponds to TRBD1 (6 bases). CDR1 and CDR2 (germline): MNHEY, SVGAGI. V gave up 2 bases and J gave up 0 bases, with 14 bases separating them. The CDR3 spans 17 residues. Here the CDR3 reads CASSYSTTGSSYNEQFF. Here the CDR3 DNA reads TGTGCCAGCAGTTACAGCACCACAGGGAGCTCCTACAATGAGCAGTTCTTC.

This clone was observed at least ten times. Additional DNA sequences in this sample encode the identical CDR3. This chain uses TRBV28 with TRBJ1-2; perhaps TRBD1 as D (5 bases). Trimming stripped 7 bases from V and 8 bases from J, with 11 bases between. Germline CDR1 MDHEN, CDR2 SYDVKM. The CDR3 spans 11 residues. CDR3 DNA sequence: TGTGCCAGCATGTTCGGGGGGGGCTACACCTTC. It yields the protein CASMFGGGYTF.

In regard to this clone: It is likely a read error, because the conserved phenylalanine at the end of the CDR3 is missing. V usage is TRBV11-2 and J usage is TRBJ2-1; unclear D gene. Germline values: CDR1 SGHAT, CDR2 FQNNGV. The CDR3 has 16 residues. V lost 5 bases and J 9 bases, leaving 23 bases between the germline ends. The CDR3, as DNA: TGTGCCAGCAGCCCAGGTACTATAACACAAGGATCTGAGCAGTTCTCC. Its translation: CASSPGTITQGSEQFS.

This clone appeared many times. In nucleotides, the CDR3 is TGTGCCAGCAGTCCCCATTTGGGCGGGAGGGGGGGGGAGCAGTACTTC. This gives the protein CASSPHLGGRGGEQYF. This chain joins TRBV27 and TRBJ2-7, with 9 positions matching TRBD2. Per germline, CDR1 MNHEY and CDR2 SMNVEV (reference sequence). There are 16 residues in the CDR3. Trimming removed 5 bases from V and 7 bases from J; junction bases left unmatched: 15.

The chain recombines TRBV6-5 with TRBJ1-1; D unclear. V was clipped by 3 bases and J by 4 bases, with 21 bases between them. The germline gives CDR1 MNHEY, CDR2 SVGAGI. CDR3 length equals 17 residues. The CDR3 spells CASSYRVRSGLTTEAFF. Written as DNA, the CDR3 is TGTGCCAGCAGTTATCGTGTACGCAGCGGGTTGACCACTGAAGCTTTCTTT.

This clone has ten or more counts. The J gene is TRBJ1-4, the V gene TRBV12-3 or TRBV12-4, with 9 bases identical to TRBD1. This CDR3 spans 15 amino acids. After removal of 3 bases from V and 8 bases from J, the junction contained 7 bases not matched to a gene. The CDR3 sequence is CASSFLGTGKEKLFF. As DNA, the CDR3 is TGTGCCAGCAGTTTTCTGGGGACAGGGAAGGAAAAACTGTTTTTT.

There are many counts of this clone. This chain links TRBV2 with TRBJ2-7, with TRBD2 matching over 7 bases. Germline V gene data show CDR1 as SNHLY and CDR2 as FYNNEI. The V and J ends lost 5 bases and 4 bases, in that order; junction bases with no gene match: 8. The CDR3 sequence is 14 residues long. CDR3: CASSPGTTQYEQYF. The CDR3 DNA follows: TGTGCCAGCAGTCCAGGGACTACCCAATACGAGCAGTACTTC. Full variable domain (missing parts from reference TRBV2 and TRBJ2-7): EPEVTQTPSHQVTQMGQEVILRCVPISNHLYFYWYRQILGQKVEFLVSFYNNEISEKSEIFDDQFSVERPDGSNFTLKIRSTKLEDSAMYFCASSPGTTQYEQYFGPGTRLTVT.

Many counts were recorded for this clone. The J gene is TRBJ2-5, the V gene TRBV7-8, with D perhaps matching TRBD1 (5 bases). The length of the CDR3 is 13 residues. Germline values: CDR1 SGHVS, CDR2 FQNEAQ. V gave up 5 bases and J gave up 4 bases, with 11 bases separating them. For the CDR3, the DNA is TGTGCCAGCAGCCAAGGACACTCAGAGACCCAGTACTTC. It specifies CASSQGHSETQYF.

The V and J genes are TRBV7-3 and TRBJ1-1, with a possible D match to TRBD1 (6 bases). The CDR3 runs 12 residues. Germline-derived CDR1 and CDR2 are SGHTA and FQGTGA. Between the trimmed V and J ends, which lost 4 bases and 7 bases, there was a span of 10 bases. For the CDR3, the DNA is TGTGCCAGCAGCTCCATGGACAGTGAAGCTTTCTTT. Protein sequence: CASSSMDSEAFF. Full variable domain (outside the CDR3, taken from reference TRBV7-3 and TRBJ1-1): GAGVSQTPSNKVTEKGKYVELRCDPISGHTALYWYRQSLGQGPEFLIYFQGTGAADDSGLPNDRFFAVRPEGSVSTLKIQRTERGDSAVYLCASSSMDSEAFFGQGTRLTVV.

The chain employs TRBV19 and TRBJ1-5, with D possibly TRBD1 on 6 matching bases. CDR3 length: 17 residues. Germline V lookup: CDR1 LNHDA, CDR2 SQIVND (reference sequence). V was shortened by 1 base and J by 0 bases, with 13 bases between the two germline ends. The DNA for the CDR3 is TGTGCCAGTAGTATAGGGGGGCAGGCATATAGCAATCAGCCCCAGCATTTT. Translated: CASSIGGQAYSNQPQHF.

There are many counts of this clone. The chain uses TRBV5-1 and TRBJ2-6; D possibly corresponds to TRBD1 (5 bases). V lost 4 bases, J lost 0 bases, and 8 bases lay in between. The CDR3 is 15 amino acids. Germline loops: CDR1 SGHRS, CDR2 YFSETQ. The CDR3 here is CASSQGSSGANVLTF. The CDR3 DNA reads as TGCGCCAGCAGCCAGGGAAGCTCTGGGGCCAACGTCCTGACTTTC.

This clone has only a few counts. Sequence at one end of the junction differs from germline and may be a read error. CDR3 amino acids: CASSEFPGLAGAEDF. CDR3 coding DNA: TGTGCCAGCAGCGAATTTCCGGGACTAGCGGGAGCGGAGGACTTC. This sequence joins TRBV6-1 and TRBJ2-7; 14 nucleotides agree with TRBD2. This CDR3 has 15 residues. Germline values: CDR1 MNHNS, CDR2 SASEGT.